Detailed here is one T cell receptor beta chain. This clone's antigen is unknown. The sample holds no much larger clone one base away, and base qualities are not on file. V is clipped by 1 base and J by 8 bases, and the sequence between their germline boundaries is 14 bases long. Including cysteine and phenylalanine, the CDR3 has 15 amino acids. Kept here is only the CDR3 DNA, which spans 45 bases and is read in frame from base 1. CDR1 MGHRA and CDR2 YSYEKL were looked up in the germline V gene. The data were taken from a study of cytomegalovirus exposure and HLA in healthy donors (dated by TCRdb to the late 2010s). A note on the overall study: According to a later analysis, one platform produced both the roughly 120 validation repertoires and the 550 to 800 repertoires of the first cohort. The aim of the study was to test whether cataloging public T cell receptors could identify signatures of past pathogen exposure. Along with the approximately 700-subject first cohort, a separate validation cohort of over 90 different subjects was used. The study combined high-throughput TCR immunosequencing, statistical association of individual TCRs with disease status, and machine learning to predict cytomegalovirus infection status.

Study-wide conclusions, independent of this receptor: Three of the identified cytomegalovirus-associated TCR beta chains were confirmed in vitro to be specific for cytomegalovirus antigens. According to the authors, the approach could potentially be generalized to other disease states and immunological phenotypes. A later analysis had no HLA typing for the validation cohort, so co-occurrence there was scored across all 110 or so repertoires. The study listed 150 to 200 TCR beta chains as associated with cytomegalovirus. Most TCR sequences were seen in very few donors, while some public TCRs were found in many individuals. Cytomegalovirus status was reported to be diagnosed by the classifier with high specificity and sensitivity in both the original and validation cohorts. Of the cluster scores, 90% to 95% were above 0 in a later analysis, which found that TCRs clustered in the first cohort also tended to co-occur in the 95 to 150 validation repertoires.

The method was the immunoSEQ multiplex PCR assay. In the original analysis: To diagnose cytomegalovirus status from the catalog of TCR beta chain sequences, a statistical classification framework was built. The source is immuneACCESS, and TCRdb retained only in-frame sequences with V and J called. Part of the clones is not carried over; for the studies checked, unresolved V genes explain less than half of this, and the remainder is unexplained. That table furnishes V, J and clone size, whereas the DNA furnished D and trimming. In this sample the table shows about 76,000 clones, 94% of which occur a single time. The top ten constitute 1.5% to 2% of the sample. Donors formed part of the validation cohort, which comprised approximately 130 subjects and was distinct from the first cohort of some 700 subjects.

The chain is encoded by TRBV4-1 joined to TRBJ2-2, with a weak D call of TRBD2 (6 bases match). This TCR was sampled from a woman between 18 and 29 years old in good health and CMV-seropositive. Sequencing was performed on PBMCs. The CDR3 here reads CASSQAPRGKGELFF. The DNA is TGCGCCAGCAGCCAAGCCCCCCGCGGGAAGGGGGAGCTGTTTTTT.